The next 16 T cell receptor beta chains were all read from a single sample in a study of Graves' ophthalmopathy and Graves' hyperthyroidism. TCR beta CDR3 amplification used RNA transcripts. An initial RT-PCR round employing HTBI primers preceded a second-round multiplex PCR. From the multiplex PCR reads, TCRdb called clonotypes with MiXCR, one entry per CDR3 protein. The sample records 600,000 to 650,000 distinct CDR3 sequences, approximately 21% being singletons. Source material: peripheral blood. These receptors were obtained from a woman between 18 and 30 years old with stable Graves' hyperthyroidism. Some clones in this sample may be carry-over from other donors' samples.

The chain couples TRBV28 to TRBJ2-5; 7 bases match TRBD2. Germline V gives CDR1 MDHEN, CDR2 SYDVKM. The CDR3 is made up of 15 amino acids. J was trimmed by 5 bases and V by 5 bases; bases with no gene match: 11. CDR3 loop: CASSPGTAGVETQYF. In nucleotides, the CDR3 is TGTGCCAGCAGTCCAGGGACGGCGGGGGTTGAGACCCAGTACTTC.

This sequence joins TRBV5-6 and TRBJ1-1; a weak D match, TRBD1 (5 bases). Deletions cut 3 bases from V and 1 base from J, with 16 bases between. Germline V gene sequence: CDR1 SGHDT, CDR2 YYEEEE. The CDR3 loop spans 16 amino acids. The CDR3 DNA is TGTGCCAGCAGCTGGGGTTTTGGGGGAAAGAACACTGAAGCTTTCTTT. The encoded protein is CASSWGFGGKNTEAFF.

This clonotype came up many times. The CDR3 bases are TGTGCCAGCAGTTTAAAGGGATTCGGCAGGGCCCATTCACCCCTCCACTTT. This encodes CASSLKGFGRAHSPLHF. V and J are TRBV28 and TRBJ1-6; TRBD1 is a possible D gene (5 bases). This CDR3 has 17 amino acids. CDR1 MDHEN and CDR2 SYDVKM come from the germline V gene. The germline V and J ends were trimmed by 2 bases and 8 bases, with 19 bases remaining between them.

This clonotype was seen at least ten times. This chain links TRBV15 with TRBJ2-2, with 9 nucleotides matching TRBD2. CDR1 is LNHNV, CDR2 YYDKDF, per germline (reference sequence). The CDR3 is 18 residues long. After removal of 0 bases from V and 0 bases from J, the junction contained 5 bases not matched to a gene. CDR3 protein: CATSRESSGGANTGELFF. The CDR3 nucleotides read TGTGCCACCAGCAGAGAGAGTAGCGGGGGCGCGAACACCGGGGAGCTGTTTTTT.

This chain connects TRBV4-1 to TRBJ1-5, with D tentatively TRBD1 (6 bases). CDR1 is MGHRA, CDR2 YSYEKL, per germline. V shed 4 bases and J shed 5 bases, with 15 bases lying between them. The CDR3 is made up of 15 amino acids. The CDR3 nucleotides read TGCGCCAGCAGCCTTAATCAACAGGGACATCAGCCCCAGCATTTT. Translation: CASSLNQQGHQPQHF.

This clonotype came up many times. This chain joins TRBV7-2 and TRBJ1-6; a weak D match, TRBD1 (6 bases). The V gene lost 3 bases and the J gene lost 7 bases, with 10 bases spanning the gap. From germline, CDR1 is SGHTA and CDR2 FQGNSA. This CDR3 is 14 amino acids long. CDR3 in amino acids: CASSLGRGNSPLHF. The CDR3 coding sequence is TGTGCCAGCAGCTTGGGCAGGGGAAATTCACCCCTCCACTTT. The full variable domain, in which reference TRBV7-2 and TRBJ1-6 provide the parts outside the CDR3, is GAGVSQSPSNKVTEKGKDVELRCDPISGHTALYWYRQSLGQGLEFLIYFQGNSAPDKSGLPSDRFSAERTGGSVSTLTIQRTQQEDSAVYLCASSLGRGNSPLHFGNGTRLTVT.

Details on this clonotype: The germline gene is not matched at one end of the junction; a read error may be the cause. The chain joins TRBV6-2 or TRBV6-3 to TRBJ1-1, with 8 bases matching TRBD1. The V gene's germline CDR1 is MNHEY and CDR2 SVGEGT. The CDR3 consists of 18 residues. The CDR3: CPSSFALSRGRRNTEAFF. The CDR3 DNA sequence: TGTCCCAGCAGTTTCGCTCTATCCAGGGGGCGGAGGAACACTGAAGCTTTCTTT.

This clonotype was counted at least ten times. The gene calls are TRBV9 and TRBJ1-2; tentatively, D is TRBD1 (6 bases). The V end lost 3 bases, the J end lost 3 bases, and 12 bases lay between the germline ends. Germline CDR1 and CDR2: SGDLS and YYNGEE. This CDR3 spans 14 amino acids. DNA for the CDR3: TGTGCCAGCAGCGGAGGGGGTGTCGACTATGGCTACACCTTC. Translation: CASSGGGVDYGYTF.

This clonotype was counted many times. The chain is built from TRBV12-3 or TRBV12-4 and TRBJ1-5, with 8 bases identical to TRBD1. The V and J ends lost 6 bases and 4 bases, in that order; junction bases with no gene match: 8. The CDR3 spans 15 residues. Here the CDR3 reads CASSLGGQENQPQHF. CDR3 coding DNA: TGTGCCAGCAGCCTAGGGGGACAGGAGAATCAGCCCCAGCATTTT.

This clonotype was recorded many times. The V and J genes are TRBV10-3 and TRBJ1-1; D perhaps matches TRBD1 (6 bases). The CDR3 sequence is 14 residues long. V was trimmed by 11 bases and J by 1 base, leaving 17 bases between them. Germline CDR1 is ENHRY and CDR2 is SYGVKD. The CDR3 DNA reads TGTGCCCCGCCCCGAACAGGGAAGAACACTGAAGCTTTCTTT. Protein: CAPPRTGKNTEAFF.

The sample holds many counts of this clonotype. CDR3 DNA sequence: TGTGCCAGCAGCTATTTGGACAGGGGGAACACTGAAGCTTTCTTT. Its translation is CASSYLDRGNTEAFF. J is TRBJ1-1 and V is TRBV7-9; 9 positions agree with TRBD1. The CDR3 contains 15 residues. Germline lookup yields CDR1 SEHNR and CDR2 FQNEAQ (reference sequence). With V trimmed by 4 bases and J by 1 base, 4 bases remained unmatched.

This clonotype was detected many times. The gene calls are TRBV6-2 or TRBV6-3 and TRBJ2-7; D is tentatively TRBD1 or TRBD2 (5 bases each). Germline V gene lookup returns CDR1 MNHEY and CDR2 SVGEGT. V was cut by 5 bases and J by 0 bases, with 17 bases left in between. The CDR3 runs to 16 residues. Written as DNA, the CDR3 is TGTGCCAGCAGTCCTCATCGGGGCAGAATCTCCTACGAGCAGTACTTC. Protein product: CASSPHRGRISYEQYF.

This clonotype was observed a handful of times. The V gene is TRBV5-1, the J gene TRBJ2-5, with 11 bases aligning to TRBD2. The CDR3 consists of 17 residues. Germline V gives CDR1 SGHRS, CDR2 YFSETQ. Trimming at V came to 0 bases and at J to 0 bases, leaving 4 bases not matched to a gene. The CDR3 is CASSLAPLAGDQETQYF. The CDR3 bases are TGCGCCAGCAGCTTGGCCCCACTAGCGGGGGACCAAGAGACCCAGTACTTC.

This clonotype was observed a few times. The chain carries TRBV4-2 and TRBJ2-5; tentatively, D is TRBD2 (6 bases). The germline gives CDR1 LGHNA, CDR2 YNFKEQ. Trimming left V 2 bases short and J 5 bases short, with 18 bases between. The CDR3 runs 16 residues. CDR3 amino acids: CASSQRGGPTQETQYF. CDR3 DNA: TGTGCCAGCAGCCAAAGGGGAGGCCCGACTCAGGAGACCCAGTACTTC.

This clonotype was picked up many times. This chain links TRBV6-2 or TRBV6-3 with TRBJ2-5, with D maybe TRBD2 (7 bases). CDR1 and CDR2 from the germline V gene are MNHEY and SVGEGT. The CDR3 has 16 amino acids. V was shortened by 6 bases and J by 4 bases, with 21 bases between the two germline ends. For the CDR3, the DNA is TGTGCCAGCAGCCGGGGGGCCTTTGGTGGTGGAGAGACCCAGTACTTC. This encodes CASSRGAFGGGETQYF.

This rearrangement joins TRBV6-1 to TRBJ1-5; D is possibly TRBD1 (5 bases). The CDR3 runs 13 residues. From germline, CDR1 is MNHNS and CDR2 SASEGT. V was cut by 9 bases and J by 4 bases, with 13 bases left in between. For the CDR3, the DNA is TGTGCCAGGGTGGTGGGGGAGAATCAGCCCCAGCATTTT. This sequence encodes CARVVGENQPQHF.